A selection of T cell receptor beta chains follows, all from one sample in a study of cytomegalovirus exposure and HLA in healthy donors. Sequenced by immunoSEQ multiplex PCR; TCRdb stores in-frame clones only, minus some. The sample lists 95,000 to 100,000 clones, roughly 80% occurring once. Sequenced sample: PBMCs. All receptors derive from a middle-aged man in good health and CMV-seronegative. CDR3s include the opening cysteine and the closing phenylalanine or tryptophan. The order of the fields is CDR3 protein, CDR3 DNA, clone size, J gene, V gene, D gene. A D gene is named only where the DNA matches it firmly. Size is stated for part of the rows, as once, few or many counts, or as a class when the clone is expanded.

CDR3: CAWSVLPGSQYF
DNA: TGTGCCTGGAGTGTACTCCCCGGGTCTCAGTACTTC
size: -
J: TRBJ2-5
V: TRBV30
D: -

CDR3: CASSPGLAGPHNEQFF
DNA: TGTGCCAGCAGCCCGGGACTAGCGGGCCCCCACAATGAGCAGTTCTTC
size: -
J: TRBJ2-1
V: TRBV5-4
D: TRBD2

CDR3: CASSRTLLLLAQHF
DNA: TGTGCCAGCAGCCGTACCCTCCTATTATTAGCCCAGCATTTT
size: -
J: TRBJ1-5
V: TRBV28
D: -

CDR3: CASSFAVGSEQFF
DNA: TGTGCCAGCAGCTTTGCCGTAGGGAGTGAGCAGTTCTTC
size: -
J: TRBJ2-1
V: TRBV5-4
D: -

CDR3: CASSNFVRGAGGYTF
DNA: TGTGCCAGCAGCAACTTCGTCCGGGGGGCGGGGGGCTACACCTTC
size: -
J: TRBJ1-2
V: TRBV11-2
D: -

CDR3: CATSLGVSATNEKLFF
DNA: TGTGCCACCAGCCTAGGCGTGAGTGCAACTAATGAAAAACTGTTTTTT
size: few
J: TRBJ1-4
V: TRBV7-9
D: -

CDR3: CASSQNGTSGPSSYNEQFF
DNA: TGTGCCAGCAGCCAAAATGGGACTAGCGGTCCCAGCTCCTACAATGAGCAGTTCTTC
size: -
J: TRBJ2-1
V: TRBV7-7
D: TRBD2

CDR3: CASSLVPGGNEQFF
DNA: TGCGCCAGCAGCTTGGTCCCAGGGGGCAATGAGCAGTTCTTC
size: -
J: TRBJ2-1
V: TRBV5-1
D: TRBD1

CDR3: CASSLDPYNEQFF
DNA: TGTGCCAGCAGCTTAGACCCATACAATGAGCAGTTCTTC
size: -
J: TRBJ2-1
V: TRBV11-2
D: -

CDR3: CASSQAPAGARGDTQYF
DNA: TGCGCCAGCAGCCAAGCCCCAGCGGGAGCCAGAGGGGATACGCAGTATTTT
size: -
J: TRBJ2-3
V: TRBV4-3
D: TRBD2

CDR3: CSVVFFQETQYF
DNA: TGCAGCGTTGTCTTCTTCCAAGAGACCCAGTACTTC
size: -
J: TRBJ2-5
V: TRBV29-1
D: -

CDR3: CASSASSGPYNEQFF
DNA: TGTGCCAGCAGCGCCTCTAGCGGTCCCTACAATGAGCAGTTCTTC
size: -
J: TRBJ2-1
V: TRBV11-3
D: TRBD2

CDR3: CASSQGTGSLSGNTIYF
DNA: TGTGCCAGCAGCCAAGGGACAGGGTCGCTCTCTGGAAACACCATATATTTT
size: -
J: TRBJ1-3
V: TRBV4-2
D: TRBD1

CDR3: CASSQDSGGDYGYTF
DNA: TGTGCCAGCAGCCAAGATTCAGGAGGGGACTATGGCTACACCTTC
size: -
J: TRBJ1-2
V: TRBV4-2
D: -

CDR3: CAIAIRNTGELFF
DNA: TGTGCAATCGCCATCAGGAACACCGGGGAGCTGTTTTTT
size: -
J: TRBJ2-2
V: TRBV28
D: -

CDR3: CATGRGFQETQYF
DNA: TGTGCCACCGGACGGGGGTTCCAAGAGACCCAGTACTTC
size: -
J: TRBJ2-5
V: TRBV15
D: -

CDR3: CASSFGGARQPQHF
DNA: TGCGCCAGCAGCTTCGGGGGGGCAAGACAGCCCCAGCATTTT
size: once
J: TRBJ1-5
V: TRBV5-1
D: -

CDR3: CASSAPGTGGYEQYF
DNA: TGTGCCAGCAGTGCTCCCGGGACAGGGGGCTACGAGCAGTACTTC
size: -
J: TRBJ2-7
V: TRBV28
D: TRBD1

CDR3: CASSQPGLAGSYNEQFF
DNA: TGTGCCAGCAGCCAACCGGGACTAGCGGGGTCCTACAATGAGCAGTTCTTC
size: -
J: TRBJ2-1
V: TRBV4-2
D: TRBD2

CDR3: CSSSPRLASGGGRYEQYF
DNA: TGTTCCAGCAGCCCTCGTTTGGCTAGCGGGGGGGGCCGCTACGAGCAGTACTTC
size: few
J: TRBJ2-7
V: TRBV7-9
D: TRBD2

CDR3: CASSLEGGRISTDTQYF
DNA: TGTGCCAGCAGCTTAGAGGGCGGGAGGATTAGCACAGATACGCAGTATTTT
size: -
J: TRBJ2-3
V: TRBV7-2
D: TRBD2

CDR3: CASSEQTRQGAFF
DNA: TGTGCCAGCAGTGAGCAGACCCGGCAGGGTGCTTTCTTT
size: once
J: TRBJ1-1
V: TRBV25-1
D: -

CDR3: CASSWGQGTMTGELFF
DNA: TGTGCCAGCAGCTGGGGACAGGGTACAATGACCGGGGAGCTGTTTTTT
size: -
J: TRBJ2-2
V: TRBV7-8
D: TRBD1

CDR3: CASMDGRSYNEQFF
DNA: TGTGCCAGCATGGACGGGAGGTCCTACAATGAGCAGTTCTTC
size: -
J: TRBJ2-1
V: TRBV27
D: TRBD2

CDR3: CASKLAINSNQPQHF
DNA: TGTGCCAGCAAGCTCGCGATAAATAGCAATCAGCCCCAGCATTTT
size: -
J: TRBJ1-5
V: TRBV27
D: -

CDR3: CASSITSGAYNEQFF
DNA: TGTGCCAGTAGTATTACTAGCGGGGCGTACAATGAGCAGTTCTTC
size: few
J: TRBJ2-1
V: TRBV19
D: TRBD2

CDR3: CASTVANTEAFF
DNA: TGTGCCAGTACCGTGGCCAACACTGAAGCTTTCTTT
size: -
J: TRBJ1-1
V: TRBV19
D: -

CDR3: CASSPGTGGGYEQYF
DNA: TGTGCCAGCAGTCCTGGCACAGGGGGCGGCTACGAGCAGTACTTC
size: -
J: TRBJ2-7
V: TRBV27
D: TRBD1

CDR3: CSDAGETQYF
DNA: TGCTCAGATGCGGGGGAGACCCAGTACTTC
size: -
J: TRBJ2-5
V: TRBV29-1
D: -

CDR3: CASSAKTPYEQYF
DNA: TGTGCCAGCAGTGCTAAGACACCCTACGAGCAGTACTTC
size: -
J: TRBJ2-7
V: TRBV6-1
D: -

CDR3: CASSPSAATKGNNEKLFF
DNA: TGTGCCAGCAGCCCCTCAGCGGCAACTAAGGGCAATAATGAAAAACTGTTTTTT
size: -
J: TRBJ1-4
V: TRBV21-1
D: -

CDR3: CSVGLAGVWTGELFF
DNA: TGCAGCGTTGGGCTAGCGGGAGTGTGGACCGGGGAGCTGTTTTTT
size: -
J: TRBJ2-2
V: TRBV29-1
D: TRBD2

CDR3: CASSLAGTGVGETQYF
DNA: TGCGCCAGCAGCTTGGCCGGGACAGGGGTCGGGGAGACCCAGTACTTC
size: -
J: TRBJ2-5
V: TRBV5-1
D: TRBD1

CDR3: CASSPPRGVNTEAFF
DNA: TGCGCCAGCAGTCCCCCGCGGGGCGTGAACACTGAAGCTTTCTTT
size: -
J: TRBJ1-1
V: TRBV23-1
D: -

CDR3: CAQGEGGDEQYF
DNA: TGTGCCCAAGGGGAGGGAGGGGACGAGCAGTACTTC
size: -
J: TRBJ2-7
V: TRBV30
D: TRBD2

CDR3: CNVDASGINNEQFF
DNA: TGCAACGTTGACGCTAGCGGGATAAACAATGAGCAGTTCTTC
size: -
J: TRBJ2-1
V: TRBV29-1
D: TRBD2

CDR3: CASSDGQGNSPLHF
DNA: TGTGCCAGCAGTGATGGACAGGGGAATTCACCCCTCCACTTT
size: few
J: TRBJ1-6
V: TRBV2
D: TRBD1

CDR3: CASSLATTDRASNEKLFF
DNA: TGTGCCAGCAGCTTAGCGACAACCGACAGGGCCAGTAATGAAAAACTGTTTTTT
size: once
J: TRBJ1-4
V: TRBV7-9
D: TRBD1

CDR3: CASSSNRGMGETQYF
DNA: TGTGCCAGCAGCTCTAACAGGGGAATGGGGGAGACCCAGTACTTC
size: -
J: TRBJ2-5
V: TRBV11-2
D: TRBD1

CDR3: CASSLSGQGETQYF
DNA: TGCGCCAGCAGCTTGTCGGGTCAGGGCGAGACCCAGTACTTC
size: -
J: TRBJ2-5
V: TRBV5-1
D: -

CDR3: CASSPGVGRRETQYF
DNA: TGTGCCAGCAGCCCGGGGGTGGGCCGGAGGGAGACCCAGTACTTC
size: -
J: TRBJ2-5
V: TRBV7-2
D: -

CDR3: CASTDRDYEQYF
DNA: TGTGCCAGCACCGACAGGGATTACGAGCAGTACTTC
size: few
J: TRBJ2-7
V: TRBV6-1
D: TRBD1

CDR3: CASSLSATGFYEQYF
DNA: TGTGCCAGCAGTTTATCGGCGACAGGGTTCTACGAGCAGTACTTC
size: -
J: TRBJ2-7
V: TRBV28
D: TRBD1

CDR3: CASSEDRGYEKLFF
DNA: TGTGCCAGCAGTGAGGACAGGGGATATGAAAAACTGTTTTTT
size: few
J: TRBJ1-4
V: TRBV6-4
D: TRBD1

CDR3: CASSGGGTGGDNEKLFF
DNA: TGTGCCAGCAGTGGGGGGGGTACAGGGGGGGATAATGAAAAACTGTTTTTT
size: once
J: TRBJ1-4
V: TRBV6-1
D: TRBD1

CDR3: CAIKAGTGDETQYF
DNA: TGTGCCATCAAAGCCGGGACAGGGGACGAGACCCAGTACTTC
size: -
J: TRBJ2-5
V: TRBV10-3
D: TRBD1

CDR3: CASSRQGESKNIQYF
DNA: TGTGCCAGCTCAAGGCAGGGGGAATCCAAAAACATTCAGTACTTC
size: -
J: TRBJ2-4
V: TRBV18
D: TRBD1

CDR3: CASSESSYNEQFF
DNA: TGTGCCAGCAGCGAGAGCTCCTACAATGAGCAGTTCTTC
size: -
J: TRBJ2-1
V: TRBV11-2
D: -

CDR3: CASSVVGAGKTDTQYF
DNA: TGTGCCAGCAGCGTAGTGGGGGCCGGGAAGACAGATACGCAGTATTTT
size: -
J: TRBJ2-3
V: TRBV9
D: -

CDR3: CASSLWGRSYEQYF
DNA: TGTGCCAGCAGTTTATGGGGGCGGTCCTACGAGCAGTACTTC
size: -
J: TRBJ2-7
V: TRBV28
D: -

CDR3: CAWTQGSGGYTF
DNA: TGTGCCTGGACTCAGGGCTCGGGTGGCTACACCTTC
size: -
J: TRBJ1-2
V: TRBV30
D: -